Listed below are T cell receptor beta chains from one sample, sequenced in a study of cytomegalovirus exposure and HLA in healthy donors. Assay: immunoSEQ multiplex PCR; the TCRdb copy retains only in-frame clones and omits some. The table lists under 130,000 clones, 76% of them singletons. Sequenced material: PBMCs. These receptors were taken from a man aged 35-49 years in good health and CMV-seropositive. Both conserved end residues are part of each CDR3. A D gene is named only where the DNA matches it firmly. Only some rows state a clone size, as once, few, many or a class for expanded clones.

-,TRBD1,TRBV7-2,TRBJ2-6,TGTGCCAGCAGCGCACAGGGGCCTGGGGCCAACGTCCTGACTTTC,CASSAQGPGANVLTF
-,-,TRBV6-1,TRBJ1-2,TGTGCCAGCACCCACCCCTTATCTAGCTATGGCTACACCTTC,CASTHPLSSYGYTF
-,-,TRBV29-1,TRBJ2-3,TGCAGCGTCAGCACAGGGATTGGAGATACGCAGTATTTT,CSVSTGIGDTQYF
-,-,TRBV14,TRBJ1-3,TGTGCCAGCAGCCGGAACAGGCCTGGAAACACCATATATTTT,CASSRNRPGNTIYF
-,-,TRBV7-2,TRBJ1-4,TGTGCCAGCAGCTTCCGTCCGGGTACTAATGAAAAACTGTTTTTT,CASSFRPGTNEKLFF
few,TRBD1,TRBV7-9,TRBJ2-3,TGTGCCAGCAGCCGGTCAGGGGGTTCAGATACGCAGTATTTT,CASSRSGGSDTQYF
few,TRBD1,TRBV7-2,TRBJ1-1,TGTGCCAGCAGCCCCGGGAACAGGGGGAGGACTGAAGCTTTCTTT,CASSPGNRGRTEAFF
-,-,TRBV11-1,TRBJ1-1,TGTGCCAGCAGCTTAAATACAGTGAACACTGAAGCTTTCTTT,CASSLNTVNTEAFF
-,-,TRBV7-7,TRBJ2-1,TGTGCTAGCAGCCAGGGGCCTAACAAGCTTGTGGATGAGCAGTTCTTC,CASSQGPNKLVDEQFF
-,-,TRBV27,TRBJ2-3,TGTGCCAGCAGTCCCCTTAGCACAGATACGCAGTATTTT,CASSPLSTDTQYF
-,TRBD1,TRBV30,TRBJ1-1,TGTGCCTGGAGCTCAGGGGGGCTAACTGAAGCTTTCTTT,CAWSSGGLTEAFF
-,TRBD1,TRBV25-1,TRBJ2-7,TGTGCCAGCAGTGTCAATGGGGGGGGGACAGGGACCTACGAGCAGTACTTC,CASSVNGGGTGTYEQYF
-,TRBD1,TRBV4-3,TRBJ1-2,TGCGCCAGCAGCCAAGATCGGGGGACAGGGTGTTGGGGCTACACCTTC,CASSQDRGTGCWGYTF
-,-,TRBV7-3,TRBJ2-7,TGTGCCAGCAGCTTTTCAAACTCCTACGAGCAGTACTTC,CASSFSNSYEQYF
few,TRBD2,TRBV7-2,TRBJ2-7,TGTGCCAGCAGCCGAACCCTAGCGGGGGGGCGATACGAGCAGTACTTC,CASSRTLAGGRYEQYF
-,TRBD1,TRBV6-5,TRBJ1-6,TGTGCCAGCAGTTACGGGACAGGGGGGAATTCACCCCTCCACTTT,CASSYGTGGNSPLHF
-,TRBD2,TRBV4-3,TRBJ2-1,TGCGCCAGCAGCCAATCATCCGGGACTAGCGGCTACAATGAGCAGTTCTTC,CASSQSSGTSGYNEQFF
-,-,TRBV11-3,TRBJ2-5,TGTGCCAGCAGCTCCGCGGGGCAAGAGACCCAGTACTTC,CASSSAGQETQYF
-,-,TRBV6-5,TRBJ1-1,TGTGCCAGCAGTTACTTCGGTACGACTGAAGCTTTCTTT,CASSYFGTTEAFF
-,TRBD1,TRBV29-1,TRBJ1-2,TGCAGCGTTGCGGACAGGGTCTTCCGGGGCTACACCTTC,CSVADRVFRGYTF
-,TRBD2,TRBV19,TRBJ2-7,TGTGCCAGTAGTATTAGCGGGAGAATGAACGAGCAGTACTTC,CASSISGRMNEQYF